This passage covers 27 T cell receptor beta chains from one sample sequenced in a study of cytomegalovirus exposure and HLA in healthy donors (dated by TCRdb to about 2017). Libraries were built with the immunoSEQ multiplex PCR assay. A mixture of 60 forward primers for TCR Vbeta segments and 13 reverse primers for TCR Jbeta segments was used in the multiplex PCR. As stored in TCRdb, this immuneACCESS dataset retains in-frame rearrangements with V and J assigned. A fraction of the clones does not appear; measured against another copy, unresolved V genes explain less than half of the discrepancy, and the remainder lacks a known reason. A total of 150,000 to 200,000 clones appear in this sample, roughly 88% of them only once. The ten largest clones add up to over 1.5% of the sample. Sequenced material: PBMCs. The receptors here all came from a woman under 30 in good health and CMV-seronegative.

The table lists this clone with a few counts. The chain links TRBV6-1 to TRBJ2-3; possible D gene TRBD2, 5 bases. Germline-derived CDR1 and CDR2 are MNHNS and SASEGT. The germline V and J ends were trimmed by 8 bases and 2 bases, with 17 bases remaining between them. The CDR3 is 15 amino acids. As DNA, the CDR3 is TGTGCCAGCCATAAGCTAAGCGGAATCACAGATACGCAGTATTTT. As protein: CASHKLSGITDTQYF.

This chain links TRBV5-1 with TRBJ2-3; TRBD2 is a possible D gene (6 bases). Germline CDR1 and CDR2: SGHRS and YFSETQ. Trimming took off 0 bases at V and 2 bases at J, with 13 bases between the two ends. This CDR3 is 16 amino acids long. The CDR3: CASSLGSSGYTDTQYF. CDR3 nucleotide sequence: TGCGCCAGCAGCTTGGGTAGTAGCGGATACACAGATACGCAGTATTTT.

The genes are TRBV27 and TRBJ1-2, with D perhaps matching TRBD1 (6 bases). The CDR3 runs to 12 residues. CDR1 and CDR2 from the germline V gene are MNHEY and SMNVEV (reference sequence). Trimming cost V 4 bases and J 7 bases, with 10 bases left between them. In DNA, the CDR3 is TGTGCCAGCAGTTCAGGGGAAGCTGGCTACACCTTC. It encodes CASSSGEAGYTF.

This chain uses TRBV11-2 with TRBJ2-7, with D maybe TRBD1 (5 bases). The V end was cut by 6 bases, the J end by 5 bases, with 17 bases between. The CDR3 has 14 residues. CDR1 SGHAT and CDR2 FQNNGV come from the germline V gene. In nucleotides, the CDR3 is TGTGCCAGCAGAGGGGCGTGGAATCGCGACGAGCAGTACTTC. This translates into CASRGAWNRDEQYF.

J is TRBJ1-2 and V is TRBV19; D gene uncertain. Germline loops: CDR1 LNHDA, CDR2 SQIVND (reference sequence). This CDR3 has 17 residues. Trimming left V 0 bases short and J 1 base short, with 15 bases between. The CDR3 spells CASSIEGSAPLNYGYTF. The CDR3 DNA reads TGTGCCAGTAGTATAGAGGGGAGTGCCCCTCTTAACTATGGCTACACCTTC.

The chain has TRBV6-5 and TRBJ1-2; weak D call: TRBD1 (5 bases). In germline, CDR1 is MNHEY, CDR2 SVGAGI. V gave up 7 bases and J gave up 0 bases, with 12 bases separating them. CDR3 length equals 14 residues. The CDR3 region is CASNPGTSNYGYTF. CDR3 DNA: TGTGCCAGCAATCCCGGGACTTCTAACTATGGCTACACCTTC.

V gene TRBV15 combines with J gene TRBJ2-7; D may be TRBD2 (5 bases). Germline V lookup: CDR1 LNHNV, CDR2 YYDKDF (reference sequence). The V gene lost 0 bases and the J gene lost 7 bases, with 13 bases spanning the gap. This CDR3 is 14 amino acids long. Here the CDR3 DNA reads TGTGCCACCAGCAGAGATCGAGTCCGAGGGGAGCAGTACTTC. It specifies CATSRDRVRGEQYF.

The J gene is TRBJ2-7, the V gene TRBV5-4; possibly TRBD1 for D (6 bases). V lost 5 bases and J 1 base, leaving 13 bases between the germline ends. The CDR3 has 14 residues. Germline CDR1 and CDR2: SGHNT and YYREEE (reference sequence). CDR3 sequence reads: CASREAGTSYEQYF. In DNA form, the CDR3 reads TGTGCCAGCAGAGAGGCCGGGACATCCTACGAGCAGTACTTC.

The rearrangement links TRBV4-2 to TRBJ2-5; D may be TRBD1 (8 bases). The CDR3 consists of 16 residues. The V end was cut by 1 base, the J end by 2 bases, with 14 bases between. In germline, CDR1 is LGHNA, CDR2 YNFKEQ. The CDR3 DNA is TGTGCCAGCAGCCAAGGCGGACAGGGAGGGCAAGAGACCCAGTACTTC. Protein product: CASSQGGQGGQETQYF.

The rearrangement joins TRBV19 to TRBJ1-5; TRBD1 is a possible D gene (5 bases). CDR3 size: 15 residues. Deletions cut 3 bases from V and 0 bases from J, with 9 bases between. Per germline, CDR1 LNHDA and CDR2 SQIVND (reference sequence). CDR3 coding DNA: TGTGCCAGTAGTATTACAGGTTATAGCAATCAGCCCCAGCATTTT. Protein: CASSITGYSNQPQHF.

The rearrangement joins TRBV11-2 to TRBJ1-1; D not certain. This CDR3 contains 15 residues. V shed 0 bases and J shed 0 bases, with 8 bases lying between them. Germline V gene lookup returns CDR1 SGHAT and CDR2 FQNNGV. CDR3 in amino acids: CASSLENQVNTEAFF. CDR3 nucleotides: TGTGCCAGCAGCTTAGAAAACCAGGTGAACACTGAAGCTTTCTTT. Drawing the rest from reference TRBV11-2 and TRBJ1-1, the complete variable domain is EAGVAQSPRYKIIEKRQSVAFWCNPISGHATLYWYQQILGQGPKLLIQFQNNGVVDDSQLPKDRFSAERLKGVDSTLKIQPAKLEDSAVYLCASSLENQVNTEAFFGQGTRLTVV.

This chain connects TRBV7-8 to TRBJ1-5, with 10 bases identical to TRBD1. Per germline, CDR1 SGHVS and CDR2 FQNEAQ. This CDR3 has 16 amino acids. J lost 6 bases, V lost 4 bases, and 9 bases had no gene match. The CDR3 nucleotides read TGTGCCAGCAGCTCTGGGACAGGGGATTTTGGTCAGCCCCAGCATTTT. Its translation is CASSSGTGDFGQPQHF.

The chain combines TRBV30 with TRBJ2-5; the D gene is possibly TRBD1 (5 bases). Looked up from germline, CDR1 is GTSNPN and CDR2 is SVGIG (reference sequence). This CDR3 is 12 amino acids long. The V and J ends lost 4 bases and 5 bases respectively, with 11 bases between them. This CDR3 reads CAWKGVTETQYF. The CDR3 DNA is TGTGCCTGGAAAGGGGTTACGGAGACCCAGTACTTC.

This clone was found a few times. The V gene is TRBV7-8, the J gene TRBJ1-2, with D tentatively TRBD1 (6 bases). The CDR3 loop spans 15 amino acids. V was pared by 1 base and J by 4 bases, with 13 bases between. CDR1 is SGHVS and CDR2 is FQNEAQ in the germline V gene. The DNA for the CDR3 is TGTGCCAGCAGCTTAGTGGGCGGACAGACCTATGGCTACACCTTC. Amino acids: CASSLVGGQTYGYTF.

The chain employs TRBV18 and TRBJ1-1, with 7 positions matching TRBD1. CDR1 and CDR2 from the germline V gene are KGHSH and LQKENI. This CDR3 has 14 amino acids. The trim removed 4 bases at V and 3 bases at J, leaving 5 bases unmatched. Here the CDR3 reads CASSLSRGDTEAFF. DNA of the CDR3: TGTGCCAGCTCACTCTCCAGGGGGGACACTGAAGCTTTCTTT.

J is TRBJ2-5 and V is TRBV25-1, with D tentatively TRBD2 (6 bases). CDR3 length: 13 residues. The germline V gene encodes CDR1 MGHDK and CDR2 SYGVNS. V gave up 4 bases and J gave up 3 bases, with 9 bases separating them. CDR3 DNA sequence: TGTGCCAGCAGTGCTGGGGGGAAAGAGACCCAGTACTTC. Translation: CASSAGGKETQYF.

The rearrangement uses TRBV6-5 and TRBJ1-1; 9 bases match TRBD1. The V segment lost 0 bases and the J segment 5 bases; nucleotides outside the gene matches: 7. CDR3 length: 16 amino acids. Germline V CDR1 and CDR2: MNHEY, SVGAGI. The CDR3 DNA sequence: TGTGCCAGCAGTTACTCCCCACAGGGGGCTAATACTGAAGCTTTCTTT. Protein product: CASSYSPQGANTEAFF.

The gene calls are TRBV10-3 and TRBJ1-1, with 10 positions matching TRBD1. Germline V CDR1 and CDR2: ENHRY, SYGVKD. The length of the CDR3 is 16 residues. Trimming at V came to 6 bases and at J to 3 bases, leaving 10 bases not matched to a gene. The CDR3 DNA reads TGTGCCATCAGACCCCGGGACAGGGGTTGGTACACTGAAGCTTTCTTT. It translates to CAIRPRDRGWYTEAFF.

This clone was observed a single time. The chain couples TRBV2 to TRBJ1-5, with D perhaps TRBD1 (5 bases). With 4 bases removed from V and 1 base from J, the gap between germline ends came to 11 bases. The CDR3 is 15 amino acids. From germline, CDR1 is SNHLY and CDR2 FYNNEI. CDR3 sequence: CASSVGTTSNQPQHF. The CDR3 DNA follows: TGTGCCAGCAGTGTCGGGACTACAAGCAATCAGCCCCAGCATTTT.

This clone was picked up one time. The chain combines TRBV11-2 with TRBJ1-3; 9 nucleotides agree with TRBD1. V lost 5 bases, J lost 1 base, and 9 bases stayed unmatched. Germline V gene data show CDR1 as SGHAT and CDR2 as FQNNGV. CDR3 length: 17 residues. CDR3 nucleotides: TGTGCCAGCAGCCGATCGGACAGGGGCCTGTCTGGAAACACCATATATTTT. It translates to CASSRSDRGLSGNTIYF.

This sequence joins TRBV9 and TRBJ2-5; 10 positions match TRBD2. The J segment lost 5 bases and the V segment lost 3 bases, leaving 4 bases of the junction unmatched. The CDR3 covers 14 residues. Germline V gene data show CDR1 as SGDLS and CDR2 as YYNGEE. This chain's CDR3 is CASSATSGWETQYF. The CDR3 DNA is TGTGCCAGCAGCGCGACTAGCGGGTGGGAGACCCAGTACTTC.

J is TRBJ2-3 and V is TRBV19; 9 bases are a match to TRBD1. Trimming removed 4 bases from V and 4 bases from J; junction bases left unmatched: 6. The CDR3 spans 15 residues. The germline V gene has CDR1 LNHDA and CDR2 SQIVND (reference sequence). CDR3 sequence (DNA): TGTGCCAGTAGTAGGACAGGGGAACTCGCAGATACGCAGTATTTT. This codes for CASSRTGELADTQYF.

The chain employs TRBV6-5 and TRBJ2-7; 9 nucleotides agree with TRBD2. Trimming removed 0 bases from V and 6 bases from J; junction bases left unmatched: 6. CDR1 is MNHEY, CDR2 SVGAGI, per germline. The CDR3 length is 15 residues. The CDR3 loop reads CASSYSWTSAAEQYF. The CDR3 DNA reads TGTGCCAGCAGTTACTCCTGGACTAGCGCGGCCGAGCAGTACTTC.

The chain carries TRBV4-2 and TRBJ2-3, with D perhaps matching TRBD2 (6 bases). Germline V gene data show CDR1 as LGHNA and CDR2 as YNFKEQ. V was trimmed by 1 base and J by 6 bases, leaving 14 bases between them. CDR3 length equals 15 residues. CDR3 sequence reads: CASSQGLAPLDTQYF. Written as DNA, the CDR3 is TGTGCCAGCAGCCAAGGGCTAGCGCCCCTGGATACGCAGTATTTT.

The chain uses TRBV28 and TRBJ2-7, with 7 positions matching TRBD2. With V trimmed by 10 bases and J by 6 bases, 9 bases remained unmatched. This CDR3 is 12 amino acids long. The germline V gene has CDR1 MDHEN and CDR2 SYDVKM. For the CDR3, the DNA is TGTGCCACCTATTTGGGCGGGGGCGAGCAGTACTTC. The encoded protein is CATYLGGGEQYF.

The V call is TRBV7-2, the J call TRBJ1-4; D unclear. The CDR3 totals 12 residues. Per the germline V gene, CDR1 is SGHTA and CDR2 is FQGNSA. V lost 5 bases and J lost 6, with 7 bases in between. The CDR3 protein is CASSRPHEKLFF. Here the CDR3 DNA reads TGTGCCAGCAGCCGTCCCCATGAAAAACTGTTTTTT.

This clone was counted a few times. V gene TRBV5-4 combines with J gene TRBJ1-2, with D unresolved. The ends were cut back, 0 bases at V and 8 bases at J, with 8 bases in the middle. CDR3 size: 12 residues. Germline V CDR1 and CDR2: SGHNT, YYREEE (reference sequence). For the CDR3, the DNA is TGTGCCAGCAGCTTGGATGGAGGGGGCTACACCTTC. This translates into CASSLDGGGYTF. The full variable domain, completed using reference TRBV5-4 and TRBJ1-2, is ETGVTQSPTHLIKTRGQQVTLRCSSQSGHNTVSWYQQALGQGPQFIFQYYREEENGRGNFPPRFSGLQFPNYSSELNVNALELDDSALYLCASSLDGGGYTFGSGTRLTVV.